This T cell receptor beta chain was sequenced for a study of cytomegalovirus exposure and HLA in healthy donors. Study results and limitations: Cytomegalovirus association was assigned to around 150 TCR beta chains. When analyzed later, a missense DCLRE1C variant was found to be linked to TCR beta V- and J-gene trimming. Analyses of presence and absence presupposed an approximately uniform sequencing depth across donors.

As to this clone: Its antigen is not known.

The germline V gene has CDR1 MNHEY and CDR2 SMNVEV (reference sequence). The CDR3 consists of 16 residues. V lost 3 bases and J 1 base, leaving 12 bases between the germline ends. Healthy bone marrow donors made up the donor group. With 60 Vbeta and 13 Jbeta primers, the PCR was carried out. Clones were sequenced by immunoSEQ multiplex PCR, and TCRdb holds only the in-frame ones, with some missing. Counted here are 100,000 to 150,000 clones, 75% to 85% occurring once; the ten biggest clones make up 1%. The V gene is TRBV27, the J gene TRBJ2-2, with D perhaps matching TRBD2 (6 bases). Sequencing input: PBMCs. This receptor was identified in a man aged 40-50 years in good health and CMV-seronegative. This CDR3 reads CASSLWVGGNTGELFF. The CDR3 DNA is TGTGCCAGCAGTTTGTGGGTCGGGGGGAACACCGGGGAGCTGTTTTTT.